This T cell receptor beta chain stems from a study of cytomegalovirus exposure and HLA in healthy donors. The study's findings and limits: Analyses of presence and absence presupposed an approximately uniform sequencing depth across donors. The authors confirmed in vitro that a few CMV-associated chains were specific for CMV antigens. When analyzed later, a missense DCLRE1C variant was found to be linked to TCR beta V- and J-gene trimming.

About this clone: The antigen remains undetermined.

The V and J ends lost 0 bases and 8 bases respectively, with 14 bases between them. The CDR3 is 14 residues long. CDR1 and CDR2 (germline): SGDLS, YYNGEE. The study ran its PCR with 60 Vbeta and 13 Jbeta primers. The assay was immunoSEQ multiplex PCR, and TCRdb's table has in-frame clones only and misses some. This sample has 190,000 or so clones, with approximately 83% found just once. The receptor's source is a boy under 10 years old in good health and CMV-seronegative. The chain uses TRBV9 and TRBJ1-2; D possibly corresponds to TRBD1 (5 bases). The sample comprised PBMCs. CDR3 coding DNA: TGTGCCAGCAGCGTAGATTCCAGGGCGGCGGGCTACACCTTC. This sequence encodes CASSVDSRAAGYTF.